A single sample is the source of the 10 T cell receptor beta chains below, sequenced in a study of blood T cells in healthy people across ages (dated by TCRdb to the mid-2010s). Library prep was done by 5' RACE. Instrument on record: Illumina HiSeq 2500. A second PCR of roughly 7 to 11 cycles was performed with a sample-barcoded 5' primer and a J-beta primer mix. TCRdb trimmed the raw reads at Q25, called clones with MiXCR and kept productive beta chains. Rows with one shared CDR3 protein collapse into an entry with the most common genes and DNA. Counted in this sample were about 830,000 distinct CDR3 sequences; 55% to 75% of them appeared once. The ten largest clones add up to around 20% of the sample. Sequenced: blood. These receptors all stem from a man aged 25 to 45 in good health.

The CDR3 nucleotides read TGTGCCAGCAGCCAAGAAGGGCAGAAGGGAGGCACAGATACGCAGTATTTT. Translated, it gives CASSQEGQKGGTDTQYF. V usage is TRBV4-2 and J usage is TRBJ2-3; possible D gene TRBD2, 5 bases. This CDR3 spans 17 amino acids. Trimming took 0 bases from V and 1 from J, leaving 14 bases between them. Germline CDR1 is LGHNA and CDR2 is YNFKEQ.

The rearrangement uses TRBV7-2 and TRBJ1-1; TRBD1 matches 7 bases. The germline gives CDR1 SGHTA, CDR2 FQGNSA. V shed 8 bases and J 8 bases; nucleotides not matched to a gene: 14. The CDR3 is 14 amino acids. The CDR3 nucleotides read TGTGCCAGCTGGCCCCCGGGACAGACAAAGGAAGCTTTCTTT. Translation: CASWPPGQTKEAFF. The full variable domain, in which reference TRBV7-2 and TRBJ1-1 provide the parts outside the CDR3, is GAGVSQSPSNKVTEKGKDVELRCDPISGHTALYWYRQSLGQGLEFLIYFQGNSAPDKSGLPSDRFSAERTGGSVSTLTIQRTQQEDSAVYLCASWPPGQTKEAFFGQGTRLTVV.

This clonotype was observed a handful of times. The chain joins TRBV20-1 to TRBJ2-7; perhaps TRBD1 as D (6 bases). V was clipped by 3 bases and J by 3 bases, with 18 bases between them. This CDR3 has 15 amino acids. The germline V gene encodes CDR1 DFQATT and CDR2 SNEGSKA (reference sequence). CDR3 in amino acids: CSASREKDSYYEQYF. The CDR3 region has the DNA TGCAGTGCTAGCCGGGAAAAGGACAGCTACTACGAGCAGTACTTC.

In its sample, this clonotype was seen a few times. This chain uses TRBV6-5 with TRBJ2-5; 10 nucleotides agree with TRBD1. The CDR3 covers 17 residues. Per germline, CDR1 MNHEY and CDR2 SVGAGI. The junction had 9 bases not matched to a gene; V was cut back by 0 bases and J by 5 bases. In DNA form, the CDR3 reads TGTGCCAGCAGTTACTCGGTGGCTGGGGACAGGGGTGAGACCCAGTACTTC. It translates to CASSYSVAGDRGETQYF.

The V and J genes are TRBV12-3 or TRBV12-4 and TRBJ1-2, with 8 positions matching TRBD1. Trimming at V came to 6 bases and at J to 2 bases, leaving 5 bases not matched to a gene. This CDR3 spans 14 amino acids. CDR3 bases: TGTGCCAGCAGGGACGGGGACAGGAACTATGGCTACACCTTC. As protein: CASRDGDRNYGYTF.

V usage is TRBV12-3 or TRBV12-4 and J usage is TRBJ2-3, with D maybe TRBD1 (5 bases). The CDR3 is 13 residues long. V was trimmed by 4 bases and J by 5 bases, leaving 10 bases between them. The CDR3 here is CASSSATEDTQYF. The CDR3 DNA is TGTGCCAGCAGTTCAGCGACAGAAGATACGCAGTATTTT.

V gene TRBV20-1 combines with J gene TRBJ2-7; a weak D match, TRBD1 (5 bases). V gave up 7 bases and J gave up 5 bases, with 12 bases separating them. The CDR3 loop spans 11 amino acids. The germline CDR1 and CDR2 sequences are DFQATT and SNEGSKA (reference sequence). CDR3 sequence: CSGLQADEQYF. DNA for the CDR3: TGCAGTGGTTTACAGGCCGACGAGCAGTACTTC.

The V gene is TRBV7-9, the J gene TRBJ2-1; TRBD2 agrees at 7 bases. This CDR3 comprises 12 residues. Per the germline V gene, CDR1 is SEHNR and CDR2 is FQNEAQ (reference sequence). The V gene end was trimmed by 11 bases and the J gene end by 10 bases; junction bases not matched to a gene: 11. CDR3 amino acids: CASRLAGGEQFF. CDR3 nucleotide sequence: TGTGCCTCAAGACTAGCTGGGGGGGAGCAGTTCTTC.

The chain is built from TRBV7-2 and TRBJ1-4, with D possibly matching TRBD1 (6 bases). The length of the CDR3 is 15 residues. V lost 5 bases and J lost 7, with 17 bases in between. The germline V gene encodes CDR1 SGHTA and CDR2 FQGNSA. The CDR3 region has the DNA TGTGCCAGCAGCCCTTCCGGGGGGGCAGGTGAAAAACTGTTTTTT. This encodes CASSPSGGAGEKLFF.

V usage is TRBV7-3 and J usage is TRBJ2-6; 10 bases match TRBD1. V lost 4 bases to trimming and J lost 0 bases; unmatched junction nucleotides: 9. The CDR3 contains 19 residues. The V gene's germline CDR1 is SGHTA and CDR2 FQGTGA. This CDR3 is CASSSPAGQGTSGANVLTF. The CDR3 DNA reads as TGTGCCAGCAGCTCCCCGGCGGGACAGGGGACCTCTGGGGCCAACGTCCTGACTTTC.